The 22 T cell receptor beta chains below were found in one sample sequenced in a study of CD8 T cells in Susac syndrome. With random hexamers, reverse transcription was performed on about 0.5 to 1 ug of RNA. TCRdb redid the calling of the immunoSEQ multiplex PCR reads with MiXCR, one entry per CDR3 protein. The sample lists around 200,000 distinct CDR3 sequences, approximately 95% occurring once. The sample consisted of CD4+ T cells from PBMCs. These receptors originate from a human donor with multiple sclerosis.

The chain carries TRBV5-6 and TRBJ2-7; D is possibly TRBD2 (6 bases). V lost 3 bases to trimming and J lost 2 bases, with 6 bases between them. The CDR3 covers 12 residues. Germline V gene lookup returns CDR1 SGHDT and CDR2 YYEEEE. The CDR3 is CASSWGAYEQYV. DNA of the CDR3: TGTGCCAGCAGCTGGGGGGCCTACGAGCAGTACGTC.

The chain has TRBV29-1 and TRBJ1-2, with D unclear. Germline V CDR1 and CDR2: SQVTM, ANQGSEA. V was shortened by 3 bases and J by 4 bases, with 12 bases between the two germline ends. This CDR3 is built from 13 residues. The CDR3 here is CSVESGRPYGYTF. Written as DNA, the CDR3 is TGCAGCGTTGAGTCAGGCAGGCCCTATGGCTACACCTTC.

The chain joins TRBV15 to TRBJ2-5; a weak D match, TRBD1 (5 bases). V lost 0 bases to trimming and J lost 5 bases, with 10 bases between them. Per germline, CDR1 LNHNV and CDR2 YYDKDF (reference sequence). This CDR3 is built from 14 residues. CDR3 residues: CATSREGVGETQYF. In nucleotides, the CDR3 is TGTGCCACCAGCAGAGAAGGGGTAGGGGAGACCCAGTACTTC.

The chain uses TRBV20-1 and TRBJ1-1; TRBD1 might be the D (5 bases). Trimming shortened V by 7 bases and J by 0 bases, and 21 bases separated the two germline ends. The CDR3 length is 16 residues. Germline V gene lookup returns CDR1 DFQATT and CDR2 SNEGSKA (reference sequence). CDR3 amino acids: CSVIIPRGGMNTEAFF. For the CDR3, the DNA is TGCAGTGTCATAATCCCAAGGGGAGGCATGAACACTGAAGCTTTCTTT.

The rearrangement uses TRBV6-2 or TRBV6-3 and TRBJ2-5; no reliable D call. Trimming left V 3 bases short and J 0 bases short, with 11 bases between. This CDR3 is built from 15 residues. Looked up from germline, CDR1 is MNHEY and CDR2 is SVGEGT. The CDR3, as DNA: TGTGCCAGCAGTTATGGGGAACTCGACCAAGAGACCCAGTACTTC. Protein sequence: CASSYGELDQETQYF.

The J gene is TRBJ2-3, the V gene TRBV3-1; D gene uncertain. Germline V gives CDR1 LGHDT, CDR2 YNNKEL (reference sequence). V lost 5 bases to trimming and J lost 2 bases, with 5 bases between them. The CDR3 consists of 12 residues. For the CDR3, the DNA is TGTGCCAGCAGCTACCACACAGATACGCAGTATTTT. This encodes CASSYHTDTQYF.

DNA for the CDR3: TGTGCCAGCAGTTCGGGGTATACGCAGTATTTT. Translation: CASSSGYTQYF. V gene TRBV12-3 or TRBV12-4 combines with J gene TRBJ2-3; perhaps TRBD2 as D (5 bases). There are 11 residues in the CDR3. V shed 4 bases and J shed 7 bases, with 6 bases lying between them.

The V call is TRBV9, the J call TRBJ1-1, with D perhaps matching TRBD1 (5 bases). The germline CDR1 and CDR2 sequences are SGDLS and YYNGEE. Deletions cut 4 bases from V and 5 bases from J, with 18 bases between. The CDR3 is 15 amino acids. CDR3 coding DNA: TGTGCCAGCAGCTCGACCTCGGGGGGAAGGACTGAAGCTTTCTTT. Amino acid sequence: CASSSTSGGRTEAFF.

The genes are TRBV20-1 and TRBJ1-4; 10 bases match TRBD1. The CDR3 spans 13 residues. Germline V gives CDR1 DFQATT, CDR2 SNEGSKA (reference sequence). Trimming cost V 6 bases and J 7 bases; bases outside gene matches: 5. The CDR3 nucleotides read TGCAGTGCGCCCGGGACAGGGGTTGAAAAACTGTTTTTT. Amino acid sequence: CSAPGTGVEKLFF.

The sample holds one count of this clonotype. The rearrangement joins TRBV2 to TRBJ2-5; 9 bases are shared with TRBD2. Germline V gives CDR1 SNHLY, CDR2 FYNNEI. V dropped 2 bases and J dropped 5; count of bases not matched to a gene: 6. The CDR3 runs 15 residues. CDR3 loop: CASSELAGVLETQYF. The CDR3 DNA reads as TGTGCCAGCAGTGAATTAGCGGGGGTCCTGGAGACCCAGTACTTC.

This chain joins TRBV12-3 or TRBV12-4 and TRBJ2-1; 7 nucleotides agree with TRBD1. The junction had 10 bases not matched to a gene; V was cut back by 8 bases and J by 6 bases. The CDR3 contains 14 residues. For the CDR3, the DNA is TGTGCCAGCCAGAGGGGGCAAGTTGGCAATGAGCAGTTCTTC. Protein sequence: CASQRGQVGNEQFF.

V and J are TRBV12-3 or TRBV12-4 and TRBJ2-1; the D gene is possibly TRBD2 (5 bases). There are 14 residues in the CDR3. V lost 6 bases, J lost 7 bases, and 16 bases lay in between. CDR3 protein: CASSHTEGWNEQFF. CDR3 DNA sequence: TGTGCCAGCAGCCACACAGAGGGATGGAATGAGCAGTTCTTC.

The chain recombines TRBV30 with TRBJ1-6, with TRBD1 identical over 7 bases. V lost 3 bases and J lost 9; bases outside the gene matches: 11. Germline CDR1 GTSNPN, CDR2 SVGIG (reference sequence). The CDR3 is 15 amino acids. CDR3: CAWSLFDREGSPLHF. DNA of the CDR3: TGTGCCTGGAGCCTTTTCGACAGGGAAGGTTCACCCCTCCACTTT. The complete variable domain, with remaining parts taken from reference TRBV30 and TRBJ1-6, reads SQTIHQWPATLVQPVGSPLSLECTVEGTSNPNLYWYRQAAGRGLQLLFYSVGIGQISSEVPQNLSASRPQDRQFILSSKKLLLSDSGFYLCAWSLFDREGSPLHFGNGTRLTVT.

The CDR3 DNA sequence: TGTGCCAGCAGCTTTGACACCACCCACGAGCAGTACTTC. This translates into CASSFDTTHEQYF. The J gene is TRBJ2-7, the V gene TRBV5-6, with D unresolved. Per the germline V gene, CDR1 is SGHDT and CDR2 is YYEEEE. This CDR3 region has 13 residues. Trimming removed 2 bases at V and 5 bases at J, with 11 bases between.

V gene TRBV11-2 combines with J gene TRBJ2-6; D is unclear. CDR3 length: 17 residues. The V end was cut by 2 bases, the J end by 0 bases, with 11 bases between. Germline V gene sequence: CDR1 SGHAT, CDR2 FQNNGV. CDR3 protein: CASSLHSGRSGANVLTF. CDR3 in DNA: TGTGCCAGCAGCTTACATTCCGGCCGCTCTGGGGCCAACGTCCTGACTTTC.

In DNA form, the CDR3 reads TGCAGCGTAAGGGACATCTATGGCTACACCTTC. Protein: CSVRDIYGYTF. The rearrangement links TRBV29-1 to TRBJ1-2, with D possibly matching TRBD1 (6 bases). The V end lost 6 bases, the J end lost 4 bases, and 9 bases lay between the germline ends. CDR1 and CDR2 from the germline V gene are SQVTM and ANQGSEA. This CDR3 contains 11 residues.

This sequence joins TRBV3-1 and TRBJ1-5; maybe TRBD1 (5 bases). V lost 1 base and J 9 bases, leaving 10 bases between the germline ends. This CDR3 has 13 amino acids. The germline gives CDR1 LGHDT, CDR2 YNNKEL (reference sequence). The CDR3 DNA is TGTGCCAGCAGCCAAGTTGGGGCAGGGCCCCAGCATTTT. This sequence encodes CASSQVGAGPQHF.

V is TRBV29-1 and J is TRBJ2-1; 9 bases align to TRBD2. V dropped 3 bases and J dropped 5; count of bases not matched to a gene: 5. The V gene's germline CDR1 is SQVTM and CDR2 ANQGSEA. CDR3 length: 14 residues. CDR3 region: CSVDTSGQDNEQFF. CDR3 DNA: TGCAGCGTTGACACTAGCGGGCAAGACAATGAGCAGTTCTTC.

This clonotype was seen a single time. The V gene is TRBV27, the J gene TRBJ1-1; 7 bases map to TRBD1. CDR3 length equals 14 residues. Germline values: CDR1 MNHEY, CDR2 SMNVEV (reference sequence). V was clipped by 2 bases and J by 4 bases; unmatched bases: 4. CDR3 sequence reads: CASSLTGDSTEAFF. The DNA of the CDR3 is TGTGCCAGCAGTTTAACAGGGGACAGCACTGAAGCTTTCTTT.

The CDR3 sequence is CASSLVRLTNTDTQYF. DNA of the CDR3: TGTGCCAGCAGCTTAGTTCGCCTCACTAACACAGATACGCAGTATTTT. The chain carries TRBV11-2 and TRBJ2-3; no firm D call. Per the germline V gene, CDR1 is SGHAT and CDR2 is FQNNGV. The CDR3 length is 16 residues. V dropped 1 base and J dropped 2 bases, with 13 bases sitting between them.

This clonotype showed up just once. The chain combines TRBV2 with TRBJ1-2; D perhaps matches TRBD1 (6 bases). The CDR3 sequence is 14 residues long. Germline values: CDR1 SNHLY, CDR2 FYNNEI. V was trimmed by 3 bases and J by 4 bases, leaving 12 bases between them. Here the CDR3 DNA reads TGTGCCAGCAGTGAGGACAGAGTTCTCTATGGCTACACCTTC. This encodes CASSEDRVLYGYTF.

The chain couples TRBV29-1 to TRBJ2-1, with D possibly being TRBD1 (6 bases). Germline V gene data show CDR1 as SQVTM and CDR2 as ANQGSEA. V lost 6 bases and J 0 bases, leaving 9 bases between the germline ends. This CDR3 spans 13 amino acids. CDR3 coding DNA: TGCAGCGTCTTACAGGGCTCCTACAATGAGCAGTTCTTC. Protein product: CSVLQGSYNEQFF.